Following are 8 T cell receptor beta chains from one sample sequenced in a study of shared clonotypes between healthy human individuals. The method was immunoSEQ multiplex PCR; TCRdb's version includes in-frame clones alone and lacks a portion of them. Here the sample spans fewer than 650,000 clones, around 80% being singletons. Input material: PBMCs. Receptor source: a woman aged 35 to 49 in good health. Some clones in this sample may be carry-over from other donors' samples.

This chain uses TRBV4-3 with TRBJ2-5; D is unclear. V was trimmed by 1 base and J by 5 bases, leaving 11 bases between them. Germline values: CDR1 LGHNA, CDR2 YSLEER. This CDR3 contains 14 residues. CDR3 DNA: TGCGCCAGCAGCCAAGGAAATTCTCTTGAGACCCAGTACTTC. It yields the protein CASSQGNSLETQYF.

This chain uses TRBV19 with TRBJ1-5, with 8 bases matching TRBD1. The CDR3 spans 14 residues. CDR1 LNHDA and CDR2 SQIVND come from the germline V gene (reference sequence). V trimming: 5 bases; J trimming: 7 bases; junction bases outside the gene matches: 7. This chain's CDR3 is CASSGQGARQPQHF. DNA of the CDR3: TGTGCCAGTAGTGGGCAGGGGGCCCGGCAGCCCCAGCATTTT.

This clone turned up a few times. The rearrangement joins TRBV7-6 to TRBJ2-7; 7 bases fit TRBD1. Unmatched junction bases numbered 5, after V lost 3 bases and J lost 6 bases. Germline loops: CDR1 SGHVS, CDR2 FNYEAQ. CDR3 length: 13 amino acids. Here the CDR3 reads CASSFLQGSEQYF. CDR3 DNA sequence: TGTGCCAGCAGCTTCCTACAGGGGAGCGAGCAGTACTTC.

CDR3 sequence: CASSFSRYRAGANVLTF. As DNA, the CDR3 is TGTGCCAGCAGTTTTTCGAGGTACAGGGCTGGGGCCAACGTCCTGACTTTC. The chain links TRBV27 to TRBJ2-6, with a possible D match to TRBD1 (6 bases). The CDR3 is made up of 17 amino acids. Germline V gene data show CDR1 as MNHEY and CDR2 as SMNVEV (reference sequence). V dropped 3 bases and J dropped 2 bases, with 14 bases sitting between them.

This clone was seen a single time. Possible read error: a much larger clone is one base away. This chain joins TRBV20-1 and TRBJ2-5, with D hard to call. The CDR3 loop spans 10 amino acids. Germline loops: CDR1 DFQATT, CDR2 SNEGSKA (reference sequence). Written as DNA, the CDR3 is TGCAGTGCCGAACAAGAGAACCAGTACTTC. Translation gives CSAEQENQYF.

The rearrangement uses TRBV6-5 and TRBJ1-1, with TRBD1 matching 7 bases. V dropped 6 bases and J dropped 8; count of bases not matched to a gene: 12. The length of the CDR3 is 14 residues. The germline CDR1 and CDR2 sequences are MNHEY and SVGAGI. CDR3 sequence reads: CASSPYRDSAEAFF. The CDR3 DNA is TGTGCCAGCAGCCCGTACCGGGACAGCGCCGAAGCTTTCTTT.

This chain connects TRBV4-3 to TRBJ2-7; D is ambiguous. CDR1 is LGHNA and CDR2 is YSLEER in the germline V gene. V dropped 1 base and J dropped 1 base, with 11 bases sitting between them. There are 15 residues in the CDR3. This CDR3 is CASSQALGGSYEQYF. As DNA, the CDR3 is TGCGCCAGCAGCCAAGCCCTAGGCGGTTCCTACGAGCAGTACTTC.

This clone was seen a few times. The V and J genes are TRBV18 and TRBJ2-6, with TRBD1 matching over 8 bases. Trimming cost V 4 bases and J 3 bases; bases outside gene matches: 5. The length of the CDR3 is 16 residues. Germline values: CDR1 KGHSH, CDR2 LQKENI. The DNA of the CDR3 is TGTGCCAGCTCACTAGGACAGGGTATTGGGGCCAACGTCCTGACTTTC. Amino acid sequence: CASSLGQGIGANVLTF.